The clone carrying this T cell receptor (beta chain) came up once. Its antigen is not known. CDR3 length: 15 amino acids. In germline, CDR1 is MNHEY, CDR2 SVGAGI. V lost 2 bases and J lost 2, with 12 bases in between. The entry originates in a study of blood T cells in healthy people across ages. Findings of the study overall: The recorded TCR beta diversity per million T cells decreased in a roughly linear manner with age.

For the second PCR, which ran for 7 to 11 cycles, a sample-barcoded 5' primer and a J-beta primer mix were used. Every individual sample yielded 2.5 million or more paired-end reads (each containing CDR3). From the 5' RACE reads, TCRdb called clonotypes with MiXCR, one entry per CDR3 protein. This table has 1.5 million to 2 million distinct CDR3 sequences, 28% appearing once. The source material was blood. The sequence came from a woman in her 30s in good health. This rearrangement joins TRBV6-5 to TRBJ1-1; TRBD1 is a possible D gene (5 bases). The CDR3 loop reads CASSYRAGLNTEAFF. In DNA, the CDR3 is TGTGCCAGCAGTTACCGGGCGGGACTTAACACTGAAGCTTTCTTT.